This is a list of T cell receptor beta chains from one sample in a study of blood T cell repertoires in COVID-19. Assay used: immunoSEQ multiplex PCR; TCRdb lists only in-frame clones, some missing. The profile shows about 74,000 clones, approximately 86% of them singletons. The sequenced sample consisted of peripheral blood. These receptors were taken from a woman of 80 years or more with active or convalescent COVID-19. CDR3s include the opening cysteine and the closing phenylalanine or tryptophan. The order of the fields is V gene, J gene, clone size, CDR3 protein. Size values are once, few and many counts, or a class for expanded clones, and some rows have none.

v_gene: TRBV29-1; j_gene: TRBJ1-2; abundance: .; CDR3aa: CSVVGGYGYTF
v_gene: TRBV7-3; j_gene: TRBJ2-7; abundance: .; CDR3aa: CASSLAPDTGEQYF
v_gene: TRBV25-1; j_gene: TRBJ1-3; abundance: .; CDR3aa: CASSEDRGGSGNTIYF
v_gene: TRBV14; j_gene: TRBJ2-7; abundance: .; CDR3aa: CASSLQPGPYEQYF
v_gene: TRBV4-2; j_gene: TRBJ2-3; abundance: once; CDR3aa: CASSLFAGGSRTDTQYF
v_gene: TRBV6-5; j_gene: TRBJ1-3; abundance: .; CDR3aa: CASSQRTGGSTIYF
v_gene: TRBV7-9; j_gene: TRBJ2-1; abundance: .; CDR3aa: CASSLSSGVSYNEQFF
v_gene: TRBV7-9; j_gene: TRBJ1-1; abundance: .; CDR3aa: CASSLARMTATVIQTEAFF
v_gene: TRBV2; j_gene: TRBJ2-4; abundance: .; CDR3aa: CATGFSGQNIQYF
v_gene: TRBV4-1; j_gene: TRBJ2-2; abundance: .; CDR3aa: CASSQGVAGPRGTGELFF
v_gene: TRBV11-3; j_gene: TRBJ2-3; abundance: once; CDR3aa: CASSIQTDTQYF
v_gene: TRBV7-2; j_gene: TRBJ1-2; abundance: .; CDR3aa: CASSSLQGWGYGYTF
v_gene: TRBV9; j_gene: TRBJ2-1; abundance: few; CDR3aa: CASSVGRAGGYNEQFF
v_gene: TRBV9; j_gene: TRBJ2-2; abundance: .; CDR3aa: CASSDSPTGGARGTGELFF
v_gene: TRBV19; j_gene: TRBJ1-5; abundance: .; CDR3aa: CASGDRGSNQPQHF
v_gene: TRBV6-2/TRBV6-3; j_gene: TRBJ2-5; abundance: .; CDR3aa: CASSYSSIVETQYF
v_gene: TRBV18; j_gene: TRBJ2-1; abundance: .; CDR3aa: CASSNLTPGQGAGNEQFF
v_gene: TRBV12-3/TRBV12-4; j_gene: TRBJ1-2; abundance: .; CDR3aa: CASSLQDNYGYTF